The clone carrying this T cell receptor (beta chain) has just a few counts. Its target is unknown. This record belongs to a study of blood T cells in healthy people across ages. Study information: About one barcoded beta molecule was captured per two T cells (by template switching). Study results and caveats: Aged donors had fewer naive CD4+ cells and lower diversity than long-lived donors. Researchers judged that diversity estimates from one million T cells fell short of true values.

This CDR3 is built from 13 residues. CDR1 is DFQATT, CDR2 SNEGSKA, per germline (reference sequence). With V trimmed by 6 bases and J by 2 bases, 7 bases remained unmatched. Using a J-beta primer mix together with a sample-barcoded 5' primer, a second PCR was run for about 6 to 11 cycles. TCRdb ran MiXCR on the 5' RACE reads and lists one entry per CDR3 protein. The table lists around 1,800,000 distinct CDR3 sequences, around 40% of them singletons. Sequencing was done on a sample of blood. The chain is built from TRBV20-1 and TRBJ2-7; 7 positions match TRBD1. This sequence originates from a human donor in good health. The CDR3 DNA reads as TGCAGTGCGAACGGACAGGTAACCTACGAGCAGTACTTC. This encodes CSANGQVTYEQYF.